The rows below give T cell receptor beta chains drawn from one sample of a study of blood T cell repertoires in COVID-19. Clones were sequenced by immunoSEQ multiplex PCR, and TCRdb holds only the in-frame ones, with some missing. The repertoire holds 140,000 to 150,000 clones, with more than 80% as singletons. The sequenced sample was peripheral blood. Every receptor here comes from a young man with COVID-19, enrolled during active disease. CDR3s include the opening cysteine and the closing phenylalanine or tryptophan. Each record gives: J gene, clone size, V gene, D gene, CDR3 protein, CDR3 DNA. The D gene is left open where the match is weak. Rows give clone size only sometimes, using once, few, many, or a class for an expanded clone.

TRBJ2-7,NA,TRBV4-2,TRBD2,CASSPLLAGTYEQYF,TGTGCCAGCAGCCCCCTTCTAGCGGGGACCTACGAGCAGTACTTC
TRBJ2-5,NA,TRBV9,NA,CASSVGSRGYQETQYF,TGTGCCAGCAGCGTAGGAAGTAGGGGGTACCAAGAGACCCAGTACTTC
TRBJ2-7,NA,TRBV29-1,TRBD2,CSVQTSGPSYEQYF,TGCAGCGTACAGACTAGCGGGCCCTCCTACGAGCAGTACTTC
TRBJ2-7,NA,TRBV4-1,TRBD2,CASSLFDTSGAYEQYF,TGCGCCAGCAGCCTCTTCGACACTAGCGGGGCCTACGAGCAGTACTTC
TRBJ1-3,NA,TRBV30,NA,CAWKGLPGGNTIYF,TGTGCCTGGAAAGGTCTCCCAGGGGGAAACACCATATATTTT
TRBJ2-7,NA,TRBV4-2,NA,CASSQVPSSYEQYF,TGTGCCAGCAGCCAAGTACCGAGCTCCTACGAGCAGTACTTC
TRBJ2-3,NA,TRBV10-3,TRBD1,CATTRETGYTDTQYF,TGTGCCACCACACGAGAGACAGGGTACACAGATACGCAGTATTTT
TRBJ2-7,NA,TRBV29-1,TRBD1,CSARQGGEQYF,TGCAGCGCTCGACAGGGCGGGGAGCAGTACTTC
TRBJ2-1,NA,TRBV6-5,NA,CASSYGLRSSYNEQFF,TGTGCCAGCAGTTATGGACTGCGTAGCTCCTACAATGAGCAGTTCTTC
TRBJ2-3,once,TRBV5-1,TRBD2,CASSFRSGSAGDTQYF,TGCGCCAGCAGCTTCCGTAGCGGGAGCGCTGGGGATACGCAGTATTTT
TRBJ2-1,few,TRBV7-9,NA,CASSGTPAVGYNEQFF,TGTGCCAGCAGCGGGACTCCAGCCGTAGGGTACAATGAGCAGTTCTTC
TRBJ2-7,NA,TRBV6-6,NA,CASRGARTEASYEQYF,TGTGCCAGCAGGGGGGCTAGGACGGAGGCTTCCTACGAGCAGTACTTC
TRBJ2-2,NA,TRBV6-2/TRBV6-3,NA,CASSYSDWYGLSGELFF,TGTGCCAGCAGTTACTCGGACTGGTATGGGCTTTCCGGGGAGCTGTTTTTT
TRBJ2-1,NA,TRBV11-2,TRBD2,CASSSSFGAGVSDEQFF,TGTGCCAGCAGCTCCTCCTTCGGGGCGGGAGTAAGCGATGAGCAGTTCTTC
TRBJ2-2,NA,TRBV2,TRBD2,CASSSSGANTGELFF,TGTGCCAGCAGTTCCAGCGGGGCGAACACCGGGGAGCTGTTTTTT
TRBJ2-7,NA,TRBV5-4,NA,CASSRGYEQYF,TGTGCCAGCAGCCGAGGCTACGAGCAGTACTTC
TRBJ2-7,NA,TRBV9,TRBD2,CASSTSGRADEQYF,TGTGCCAGCAGCACGAGCGGGAGGGCCGACGAGCAGTACTTC
TRBJ2-3,few,TRBV12-5,NA,CASGAADGTSTDTQYF,TGTGCTAGTGGTGCCGCAGACGGGACTAGCACAGATACGCAGTATTTT
TRBJ2-7,NA,TRBV28,NA,CASSGSWHQRYEQYF,TGTGCCAGCAGTGGCAGTTGGCACCAACGCTACGAGCAGTACTTC
TRBJ2-1,NA,TRBV5-6,TRBD2,CASSLWAGGRLIQFF,TGTGCCAGCAGCTTGTGGGCGGGAGGCCGGTTAATACAGTTCTTC
TRBJ1-6,NA,TRBV7-9,TRBD1,CASSLTGGLHF,TGTGCCAGCAGCTTGACAGGGGGCCTCCACTTT
TRBJ1-1,once,TRBV6-5,TRBD1,CASRFDRGKTEAFF,TGTGCCAGCAGGTTTGACAGGGGAAAAACTGAAGCTTTCTTT
TRBJ1-3,NA,TRBV7-9,NA,CASSSARTVSGNTIYF,TGTGCCAGCAGCTCGGCCAGGACAGTCTCTGGAAACACCATATATTTT
TRBJ2-1,NA,TRBV4-3,NA,CASSPRPGYNEQFF,TGCGCCAGCAGCCCCCGGCCGGGATACAATGAGCAGTTCTTC
TRBJ1-6,NA,TRBV7-6,NA,CASSPGVSYNSPLHF,TGTGCCAGCAGCCCGGGGGTCTCCTATAATTCACCCCTCCACTTT